This is a list of T cell receptor beta chains from one sample in a study of blood T cell repertoires in COVID-19. The repertoire was sequenced with immunoSEQ multiplex PCR; TCRdb's copy has only in-frame clones and lacks some. The sample consists of 150,000 to 200,000 clones, 85% of them appearing once. Sequencing was done on a sample of peripheral blood. These receptors originate from a human donor with acute or convalescent COVID-19. The donor label of this sample is uncertain. Both conserved end residues are part of each CDR3. A D gene is named only where the DNA matches it firmly. Expanded clones get a size class; other rows say once, few or many, or leave the size out.

j_call d_call v_call clone_size cdr3_aa cdr3_nt
TRBJ2-3 TRBD2 TRBV5-4 NA CASSELSGGPTDTQYF TGTGCCAGCAGCGAGCTTAGCGGGGGCCCCACAGATACGCAGTATTTT
TRBJ1-5 NA TRBV5-1 NA CASSLDGGEQPQHF TGCGCCAGCAGCTTGGATGGGGGGGAACAGCCCCAGCATTTT
TRBJ1-2 NA TRBV14 NA CASSQRQRDGYTF TGTGCCAGCAGCCAGAGACAGCGCGACGGCTACACCTTC
TRBJ1-2 TRBD1 TRBV19 NA CASSIGPTGAARSLRGYTF TGTGCCAGTAGTATCGGCCCGACAGGGGCCGCTCGAAGCCTTAGGGGCTACACCTTC
TRBJ2-7 TRBD2 TRBV5-1 NA CASSLTSGITYEQYF TGCGCCAGCAGCCTAACTAGCGGTATCACCTACGAGCAGTACTTC
TRBJ1-1 TRBD1 TRBV13 NA CASSATGRLIMNTEAFF TGTGCCAGCAGCGCGACAGGGAGGCTCATCATGAACACTGAAGCTTTCTTT
TRBJ2-7 NA TRBV7-9 few CASSSRRRGSYEQYF TGTGCCAGCAGCTCTCGGCGCAGGGGCTCCTACGAGCAGTACTTC
TRBJ1-5 NA TRBV3-1/TRBV3-2 NA CASSQDGGFNQPQHF TGTGCCAGCAGCCAAGATGGGGGGTTCAATCAGCCCCAGCATTTT
TRBJ1-5 TRBD1 TRBV28 NA CASSPLTGTNQPQHF TGTGCCAGCAGTCCATTGACAGGGACGAATCAGCCCCAGCATTTT
TRBJ1-5 NA TRBV27 NA CASSLEGRGQPQHF TGTGCCAGCAGTTTAGAGGGTAGAGGTCAGCCCCAGCATTTT
TRBJ1-2 TRBD1 TRBV4-3 NA CASSLVNRGPYGYTF TGCGCCAGCAGCCTTGTTAACAGGGGTCCCTATGGCTACACCTTC
TRBJ2-3 NA TRBV28 NA CASSNQGRNTDTQYF TGTGCCAGCAGCAACCAGGGGCGGAACACAGATACGCAGTATTTT
TRBJ2-3 NA TRBV7-9 NA CATDLAFSTDTQYF TGTGCCACCGATCTAGCTTTCAGCACAGATACGCAGTATTTT
TRBJ1-6 TRBD1 TRBV3-1/TRBV3-2 NA CASSSGQGDSPLHF TGTGCCAGCAGCTCCGGACAGGGGGATTCACCCCTCCACTTT
TRBJ2-1 NA TRBV5-1 NA CASSFGSDVYNEQFF TGCGCCAGCAGCTTTGGGAGTGACGTCTACAATGAGCAGTTCTTC
TRBJ1-2 TRBD1 TRBV28 NA CASSGQGARYYGYTF TGTGCCAGCAGTGGACAGGGGGCGCGATACTATGGCTACACCTTC
TRBJ2-7 NA TRBV4-1 NA CASSHISSTYEQYF TGCGCCAGCAGCCACATTAGCAGCACCTACGAGCAGTACTTC
TRBJ1-2 NA TRBV20-1 NA CSASKPAGGYTF TGCAGTGCTAGTAAGCCGGCGGGGGGCTACACCTTC
TRBJ1-2 NA TRBV5-1 NA CASSFFADPYGYTF TGCGCCAGCAGCTTCTTTGCGGATCCCTATGGCTACACCTTC
TRBJ1-1 TRBD1 TRBV18 NA CGTGDESPNTEAFF TGTGGGACAGGGGACGAGTCCCCTAACACTGAAGCTTTCTTT
TRBJ2-3 NA TRBV5-1 once CASSLRGSTDTQYF TGCGCCAGCAGCTTAAGGGGAAGCACAGATACGCAGTATTTT
TRBJ1-1 NA TRBV7-9 NA CASSLAGRGNTEAFF TGTGCCAGCAGCTTAGCGGGGCGGGGGAACACTGAAGCTTTCTTT
TRBJ1-2 TRBD1 TRBV19 NA CASSISGQSNYGYTF TGTGCCAGTAGTATCTCGGGACAGTCTAACTATGGCTACACCTTC
TRBJ1-2 NA TRBV28 NA CASSPRSILLYGYTF TGTGCCAGCAGCCCAAGGAGTATCCTCCTCTATGGCTACACCTTC
TRBJ2-1 TRBD2 TRBV4-1 NA CASSPLRDYHKFF TGCGCCAGCAGCCCTCTAAGGGACTACCATAAGTTCTTC
TRBJ1-6 TRBD1 TRBV4-3 NA CASSHPPGTGAPLHF TGCGCCAGCAGCCACCCTCCCGGGACAGGGGCTCCCCTCCACTTT
TRBJ2-3 TRBD1 TRBV7-9 NA CASTPRGVGTGIDTQYF TGTGCCAGCACCCCTCGCGGAGTTGGGACAGGGATAGATACGCAGTATTTT
TRBJ1-3 NA TRBV6-2/TRBV6-3 NA CASSWSISGNTIYF TGTGCCAGCAGTTGGAGCATCTCTGGAAACACCATATATTTT
TRBJ1-1 NA TRBV2 few CASSDSSTEAFF TGTGCCAGCAGTGATAGCAGCACTGAAGCTTTCTTT
TRBJ2-3 NA TRBV30 NA CAREQGDSTDTQYF TGTGCCCGGGAACAGGGAGATAGCACAGATACGCAGTATTTT
TRBJ1-5 NA TRBV5-1 once CPRSWGAGGNQPQHF TGCCCCCGCAGCTGGGGGGCGGGGGGGAATCAGCCCCAGCATTTT
TRBJ2-1 NA TRBV7-9 NA CASSLGGTSSPGFF TGTGCCAGCAGCTTAGGGGGGACTTCCTCCCCCGGGTTCTTC
TRBJ1-1 TRBD1 TRBV19 few CASSRTGVASGNTEAFF TGTGCCAGTAGTCGGACAGGGGTGGCCTCGGGGAACACTGAAGCTTTCTTT
TRBJ2-2 NA TRBV7-2 NA CASSQKAWGLSNTGELFF TGTGCCAGCAGCCAAAAGGCCTGGGGACTCTCGAACACCGGGGAGCTGTTTTTT
TRBJ1-2 TRBD1 TRBV6-2/TRBV6-3 NA CASSLTPGQGVYGYTF TGTGCCAGCAGTCTCACCCCCGGACAGGGGGTCTATGGCTACACCTTC
TRBJ2-7 TRBD1 TRBV12-5 NA CASGLPPEPSNRGKLTYEQYF TGTGCTAGTGGTTTGCCCCCAGAACCCTCTAACAGGGGGAAATTGACTTACGAGCAGTACTTC
TRBJ2-3 NA TRBV19 once CASSQPGFQGSTDTQYF TGTGCCAGTAGTCAGCCCGGGTTTCAGGGGAGCACAGATACGCAGTATTTT
TRBJ1-5 NA TRBV7-2 NA CASSLAPGDNQPQHF TGTGCCAGCAGCTTAGCGCCAGGGGACAATCAGCCCCAGCATTTT
TRBJ1-4 TRBD1 TRBV18 NA CASSLNRGATNEKLFF TGTGCCAGCTCACTGAACAGGGGTGCAACTAATGAAAAACTGTTTTTT
TRBJ2-5 TRBD1 TRBV9 NA CASSDGQGQETQYF TGTGCCAGCAGCGACGGACAGGGACAAGAGACCCAGTACTTC
TRBJ1-2 NA TRBV6-5 NA CASRGTLNYGYTF TGTGCCAGCAGGGGGACTCTTAACTATGGCTACACCTTC
TRBJ1-5 NA TRBV19 NA CASSIHSRIKQPQHF TGTGCCAGTAGTATACACAGTAGGATAAAGCAGCCCCAGCATTTT
TRBJ1-2 NA TRBV11-2 NA CASSHSRGGGSYGYTF TGTGCCAGCAGCCACTCGCGCGGGGGGGGATCCTATGGCTACACCTTC
TRBJ1-2 NA TRBV29-1 NA CSVEKGGNYGYTF TGCAGCGTTGAGAAGGGAGGGAACTATGGCTACACCTTC
TRBJ2-7 NA TRBV11-2 NA CASSLAFTGIYEQYF TGTGCCAGCAGCTTGGCGTTTACAGGGATTTACGAGCAGTACTTC
TRBJ1-1 TRBD1 TRBV11-2 NA CASSLRDRGTEAFF TGTGCCAGCAGCTTGCGGGACAGGGGGACTGAAGCTTTCTTT